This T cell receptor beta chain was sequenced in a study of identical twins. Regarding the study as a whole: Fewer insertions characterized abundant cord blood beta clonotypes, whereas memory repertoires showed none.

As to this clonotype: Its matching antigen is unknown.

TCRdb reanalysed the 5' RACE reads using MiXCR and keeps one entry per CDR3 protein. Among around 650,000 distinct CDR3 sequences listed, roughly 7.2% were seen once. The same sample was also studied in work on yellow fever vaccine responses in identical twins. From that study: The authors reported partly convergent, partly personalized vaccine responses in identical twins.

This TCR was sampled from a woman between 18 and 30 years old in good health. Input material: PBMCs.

This chain's CDR3 is CATSRDRAANTGELFF. Here the CDR3 DNA reads TGTGCCACCAGCAGAGATAGGGCCGCGAACACCGGGGAGCTGTTTTTT. V usage is TRBV15 and J usage is TRBJ2-2; the D is unclear. Germline V gene data show CDR1 as LNHNV and CDR2 as YYDKDF (reference sequence). The CDR3 is 16 amino acids. V lost 0 bases and J lost 0, with 8 bases in between.